This entry lists 26 T cell receptor beta chains sequenced from one sample in a study of identical twins. A single record per CDR3 protein comes from TCRdb applying MiXCR to the 5' RACE reads. This table holds 400,000 to 600,000 distinct CDR3 sequences, approximately 20% found once. These data also featured in a second study, about yellow fever vaccine responses in identical twins.

The sequenced sample consisted of CD4+ T cells sorted from blood. The receptor set was obtained from a young woman in good health.

This chain uses TRBV7-8 with TRBJ1-1; D is ambiguous. The CDR3 is 15 residues long. CDR1 SGHVS and CDR2 FQNEAQ come from the germline V gene. V lost 1 base, J lost 3 bases, and 12 bases lay in between. This chain's CDR3 is CASSLVPTGDTEAFF. The CDR3 bases are TGTGCCAGCAGCTTAGTCCCCACGGGAGACACTGAAGCTTTCTTT.

The chain employs TRBV5-5 and TRBJ2-5, with a weak D call TRBD2 (6 bases). Trimming stripped 2 bases from V and 0 bases from J, with 11 bases between. The germline V gene has CDR1 SGHKS and CDR2 YYEKEE (reference sequence). The length of the CDR3 is 15 residues. For the CDR3, the DNA is TGTGCCAGCAGCTTTGGGACTCAGGACCAAGAGACCCAGTACTTC. Translated: CASSFGTQDQETQYF.

This clonotype was seen only once. V usage is TRBV3-1 and J usage is TRBJ2-5; D might be TRBD2 (5 bases). Looked up from germline, CDR1 is LGHDT and CDR2 is YNNKEL (reference sequence). The CDR3 consists of 14 residues. V dropped 0 bases and J dropped 7 bases, with 12 bases sitting between them. The CDR3: CASSQDRERGTQYF. The CDR3 nucleotides read TGTGCCAGCAGCCAAGATAGGGAGAGAGGGACCCAGTACTTC.

This clonotype occurred a few times. The chain links TRBV5-1 to TRBJ2-3, with TRBD2 matching over 9 bases. CDR1 SGHRS and CDR2 YFSETQ come from the germline V gene. This CDR3 comprises 15 residues. Trimming at V came to 2 bases and at J to 1 base, leaving 2 bases not matched to a gene. The CDR3 sequence is CASSFRTSGTDTQYF. The CDR3 nucleotides are TGCGCCAGCAGCTTCAGGACTAGCGGCACAGATACGCAGTATTTT.

Only a few counts were recorded for this clonotype. The V and J genes are TRBV7-2 and TRBJ1-5; D might be TRBD1 (6 bases). Trimming took off 4 bases at V and 6 bases at J, with 10 bases between the two ends. This CDR3 contains 13 residues. Germline V lookup: CDR1 SGHTA, CDR2 FQGNSA. The CDR3 sequence is CASSSTGFQPQHF. CDR3 DNA sequence: TGTGCCAGCAGCTCTACAGGGTTTCAGCCCCAGCATTTT.

The chain combines TRBV28 with TRBJ1-2; D is unclear. The V gene's germline CDR1 is MDHEN and CDR2 SYDVKM. Between the trimmed V and J ends, which lost 4 bases and 8 bases, there was a span of 14 bases. This CDR3 region has 13 residues. This chain's CDR3 is CASSYQAYIGYTF. CDR3 bases: TGTGCCAGCAGTTACCAGGCTTATATCGGCTACACCTTC.

This clonotype was observed a handful of times. The chain couples TRBV20-1 to TRBJ2-4; no reliable D call. Germline V gives CDR1 DFQATT, CDR2 SNEGSKA (reference sequence). The V gene lost 3 bases and the J gene lost 1 base, with 10 bases spanning the gap. The CDR3 loop spans 14 amino acids. In DNA, the CDR3 is TGCAGTGCTAGTGGGGTCCTGGCCAAAAACATTCAGTACTTC. It translates to CSASGVLAKNIQYF.

The chain is built from TRBV18 and TRBJ2-1; 13 nucleotides line up with TRBD2. CDR3 length equals 16 residues. CDR1 is KGHSH, CDR2 LQKENI, per germline. V was clipped by 5 bases and J by 4 bases; unmatched bases: 5. CDR3 sequence: CASSTGGLAGYNEQFF. The CDR3 coding sequence is TGTGCCAGCTCAACGGGGGGACTAGCGGGATACAATGAGCAGTTCTTC. Using reference TRBV18 and TRBJ2-1 for the parts outside the CDR3, the full variable domain is NAGVMQNPRHLVRRRGQEARLRCSPMKGHSHVYWYRQLPEEGLKFMVYLQKENIIDESGMPKERFSAEFPKEGPSILRIQQVVRGDSAAYFCASSTGGLAGYNEQFFGPGTRLTVL.

This clonotype has only a few counts. The chain links TRBV7-2 to TRBJ2-1; 7 bases agree with TRBD2. The V segment lost 1 base and the J segment 8 bases; nucleotides outside the gene matches: 8. This CDR3 has 15 residues. Germline loops: CDR1 SGHTA, CDR2 FQGNSA. The CDR3 DNA sequence: TGTGCCAGCAGCTTAGGGGGCGGGAGACCCTATGAGCAGTTCTTC. Its protein product is CASSLGGGRPYEQFF.

The chain uses TRBV6-5 and TRBJ2-7, with TRBD2 matching 7 bases. The CDR3 length is 17 residues. The trim removed 0 bases at V and 4 bases at J, leaving 12 bases unmatched. CDR1 is MNHEY and CDR2 is SVGAGI in the germline V gene. In nucleotides, the CDR3 is TGTGCCAGCAGTTACTCGTTGGGTCTAGCGGAGAAATACGAGCAGTACTTC. Its translation is CASSYSLGLAEKYEQYF.

This clonotype has a handful of counts. The chain recombines TRBV5-1 with TRBJ1-5, with unresolved D. The CDR3 is 12 amino acids. V gave up 6 bases and J gave up 5 bases, with 9 bases separating them. The germline gives CDR1 SGHRS, CDR2 YFSETQ. For the CDR3, the DNA is TGCGCCAGCACCCCGGGCGATCAGCCCCAGCATTTT. Its translation: CASTPGDQPQHF.

The rearrangement links TRBV5-1 to TRBJ2-7; the D gene is possibly TRBD2 (6 bases). V was shortened by 0 bases and J by 4 bases, with 11 bases between the two germline ends. The germline V gene has CDR1 SGHRS and CDR2 YFSETQ. The length of the CDR3 is 14 residues. CDR3 amino acids: CASSLDGLAYEQYF. CDR3 sequence (DNA): TGCGCCAGCAGCTTGGATGGGCTAGCGTACGAGCAGTACTTC.

The chain uses TRBV6-5 and TRBJ2-3; 8 bases line up with TRBD2. CDR1 and CDR2 from the germline V gene are MNHEY and SVGAGI. The V segment lost 2 bases and the J segment 0 bases; nucleotides outside the gene matches: 4. The CDR3 is 16 residues long. CDR3 bases: TGTGCCAGCAGTTACCGGGAGGGAGGTAGCACAGATACGCAGTATTTT. Its protein is CASSYREGGSTDTQYF.

This clonotype turned up a few times. The CDR3 sequence is CASSGMGQRTEAFF. CDR3 DNA sequence: TGTGCCAGCAGCGGAATGGGACAGCGAACTGAAGCTTTCTTT. The V and J genes are TRBV25-1 and TRBJ1-1, with 7 bases fitting TRBD1. V gave up 6 bases and J gave up 5 bases; unmatched junction bases: 9. The CDR3 is 14 residues long. CDR1 MGHDK and CDR2 SYGVNS come from the germline V gene.

This clonotype occurred once. The chain carries TRBV9 and TRBJ2-5; no clear D. CDR1 is SGDLS, CDR2 YYNGEE, per germline. The CDR3 sequence is 13 residues long. V was pared by 0 bases and J by 5 bases, with 8 bases between. CDR3 bases: TGTGCCAGCAGCGTAGGCAGCGTGGAGACCCAGTACTTC. Translating gives CASSVGSVETQYF.

The genes are TRBV25-1 and TRBJ2-5; 10 bases agree with TRBD1. Trimming at V came to 4 bases and at J to 4 bases, leaving 12 bases not matched to a gene. CDR3 length: 17 amino acids. Germline CDR1 reads MGHDK; CDR2 reads SYGVNS. Here the CDR3 DNA reads TGTGCCAGCAGTGGTAACCGTGACAGGGGGCTAGGAGAGACCCAGTACTTC. This codes for CASSGNRDRGLGETQYF.

The rearrangement joins TRBV20-1 to TRBJ1-1; D unclear. V was shortened by 4 bases and J by 2 bases, with 17 bases between the two germline ends. Germline V gives CDR1 DFQATT, CDR2 SNEGSKA (reference sequence). This CDR3 has 15 residues. CDR3 DNA sequence: TGCAGTGCTATGACGGCCCGGCAGGCAAACACTGAAGCTTTCTTT. Translating it yields CSAMTARQANTEAFF.

This clonotype was counted only a few times. The chain uses TRBV7-9 and TRBJ1-1; 8 nucleotides agree with TRBD1. The V gene end was trimmed by 1 base and the J gene end by 7 bases; junction bases not matched to a gene: 14. CDR1 and CDR2 (germline): SEHNR, FQNEAQ (reference sequence). This CDR3 is built from 17 residues. The CDR3 DNA reads TGTGCCAGCAGCTTAGATACTCGACAGGGGCTTATCATTGAAGCTTTCTTT. This sequence encodes CASSLDTRQGLIIEAFF.

This clonotype has a count of ten or more. V usage is TRBV7-9 and J usage is TRBJ2-3; 10 bases are a match to TRBD2. V lost 5 bases and J lost 3; bases outside the gene matches: 5. This CDR3 is built from 15 residues. In germline, CDR1 is SEHNR, CDR2 FQNEAQ (reference sequence). Here the CDR3 DNA reads TGTGCCAGCAGCCGGACTAGCGGTTTGACAGATACGCAGTATTTT. It yields the protein CASSRTSGLTDTQYF.

This clonotype was seen a handful of times. The V and J genes are TRBV14 and TRBJ1-4; D possibly corresponds to TRBD1 (6 bases). Trimming pared 2 bases from V and 3 bases from J, leaving 10 bases between. Germline V CDR1 and CDR2: SGHDN, FVKESK. This CDR3 region has 15 residues. For the CDR3, the DNA is TGTGCCAGCAGCCAAAAGGGGGGGTCTAATGAAAAACTGTTTTTT. Encoded protein: CASSQKGGSNEKLFF.

The chain carries TRBV7-9 and TRBJ2-1, with 8 bases lining up with TRBD2. Germline assignment: CDR1 SEHNR and CDR2 FQNEAQ (reference sequence). V trimming: 5 bases; J trimming: 7 bases; junction bases outside the gene matches: 10. This CDR3 is 15 amino acids long. CDR3 sequence: CASSVGTGLGNEQFF. The CDR3 coding sequence is TGTGCCAGCAGCGTAGGAACGGGACTAGGAAATGAGCAGTTCTTC.

DNA for the CDR3: TGTGCCAGCAGTCCCTCGGGACTAGAAGGAGATACGCAGTATTTT. It encodes CASSPSGLEGDTQYF. The chain employs TRBV2 and TRBJ2-3, with 8 bases that match TRBD2. Looked up from germline, CDR1 is SNHLY and CDR2 is FYNNEI. The V and J ends lost 5 bases and 5 bases, in that order; junction bases with no gene match: 9. This CDR3 region has 15 residues.

This clonotype has more than one count but fewer than ten. The chain is built from TRBV15 and TRBJ2-1; 7 bases align to TRBD2. V trimming: 1 base; J trimming: 10 bases; junction bases outside the gene matches: 13. The CDR3 runs 16 residues. CDR1 and CDR2 from the germline V gene are LNHNV and YYDKDF (reference sequence). CDR3 protein: CATSRGLSTSVNEQFF. In DNA, the CDR3 is TGTGCCACCAGCAGAGGCCTTAGTACTAGCGTTAACGAGCAGTTCTTC.

As DNA, the CDR3 is TGTGCCAGCAGTTACTCGGCATTAGTGGATTCACCCCTCCACTTT. Protein sequence: CASSYSALVDSPLHF. The chain links TRBV6-5 to TRBJ1-6; D uncertain. Germline V CDR1 and CDR2: MNHEY, SVGAGI. CDR3 length equals 15 residues. V was trimmed by 0 bases and J by 8 bases, leaving 11 bases between them.

This clonotype was observed a few times. The rearrangement links TRBV20-1 to TRBJ1-6; no definite D call. Trimming shortened V by 0 bases and J by 12 bases, and 27 bases separated the two germline ends. The germline CDR1 and CDR2 sequences are DFQATT and SNEGSKA (reference sequence). The CDR3 is 18 amino acids. The CDR3 DNA reads TGCAGTGCTAGAGATAGCGGTAGGGCCTTTGGGGTTAGGAAACCCCTCCACTTT. It encodes CSARDSGRAFGVRKPLHF.

The chain employs TRBV12-3 or TRBV12-4 and TRBJ2-2; D may be TRBD1 (7 bases). Trimming removed 3 bases from V and 1 base from J, with 15 bases in between. The CDR3 is 17 residues long. DNA for the CDR3: TGTGCCAGCAGTTTGGTTGGCGGGACAGAGAACACCGGGGAGCTGTTTTTT. Protein: CASSLVGGTENTGELFF.